Reported below is one T cell receptor (beta chain). This clone's antigen is unknown. Base quality data are lacking; no much larger clone is found one base away. Its CDR3 holds 14 amino acids, cysteine through phenylalanine. The entry retains the CDR3 DNA only, 42 bases that are in frame from base 1. According to the germline V gene, CDR1 reads SGHTA and CDR2 reads FQGNSA. V loses 6 bases, J loses 1 base, and the germline ends lie 12 bases apart. The data originate from a study of human T cells and chemical hapten exposure (dated by TCRdb to the early 2020s). With respect to the entire study: For sensitization, 2% DPC in acetone was applied to a roughly 2 cm by roughly 2 cm area of upper inner arm skin. Roughly 30 alopecia patients gave blood for TCR sequencing at one to four time points (pre-sensitization, 2, 6 and 24 weeks). Throughout the study period of 20 to 25 weeks, patients also received therapeutic DPC doses to the scalp every week. Alopecia areata with under or over 50% scalp involvement, alopecia totalis and alopecia universalis were represented in the patient cohort, which was mostly female. Blood samples were taken from patients before sensitization (week 0) and then at 2, 6 and about 24 weeks after DPC sensitization. The study tracked peripheral blood TCR repertoire changes in vivo during primary and secondary sensitization to the hapten diphenylcyclopropenone (DPC) in alopecia patients. Libraries were pooled for sequencing, and variation in per-sample TCR yields was attributed mainly to small differences in library volumes within the pool. Patch testing was done on the upper back using Finn chambers containing 0.01% DPC, and results were scored after 6 days according to International Contact Dermatitis Research Group standards.

The time point label, as the study defines it: pre-sensitization, week 0. Per the publication, the treatment or condition label means: therapeutic diphenylcyclopropenone sensitization with weekly scalp DPC. At each patch-test visit, blood was drawn before the patch test was applied. Eligible patients were aged 18 to 70, diagnosed with alopecia, deemed suitable for DPC therapy, and excluded if pregnant. Total RNA was isolated from unfractionated whole blood collected in Tempus Blood RNA tubes. Study-level results and caveats: DPC sensitization did not change how many TCRs were above 1 in 1000 frequency, and no evidence was found of alterations in global repertoire structure. After repeated subsampling, changes were observed in the strength of the expansion versus patch-test correlation and in the threshold at which the correlation became significant. Alopecia, a presumed autoimmune disease, was present in all patients, so the immune response of the patients might differ from that of healthy individuals. Significantly more large CDR3 similarity clusters were formed by expanded TCRs than by pre-sensitization or healthy control sets, consistent with antigen-driven responses. A positive correlation was found between the number of PT1 expanded TCRs and patch test score, with significance reached at thresholds 8, 16 and 32 but not 4.

Libraries came from RACE. Sequencing was performed on a NextSeq 500. Library preparation attached unique molecular identifiers to individual cDNA molecules for quantitative, reproducible TCR counting. For every blood RNA sample, sequencing covered both the TCR alpha and TCR beta chains. The study's own analysis went as follows. Samples had a median of approximately 96,000 TCRs, with a range from roughly 23,224 to 750,000. V, J and CDR3 annotation of the TCR reads was performed with the Decombinator software suite. To make PS versus PT1 abundance plots, every sample was subsampled to the same number of TCRs (28,000). Expanded TCRs were defined as absent before sensitization and observed at least eight times at the 2-week time point. TCRdb took the public reads, trimmed them with fastp at Q25, ran MiXCR for clone calling and kept in-frame beta chains. All rows with the same CDR3 protein become a single entry with the most common DNA and genes. These V and J calls rely on TCRdb rather than the paper's analysis. The sample table holds a few hundred thousand distinct CDR3 sequences, of which 5.5% were seen once. The top ten clones comprise around 8.8% of the sample.

This sequence was found in a young woman with alopecia areata. Some clones in this sample may be carry-over from other donors' samples. The rearranged segments are TRBV7-2 and TRBJ1-1; the D gene cannot be resolved reliably. Sequenced material: whole blood, taken in connection with sensitization to the hapten diphenylcyclopropenone (DPC). The CDR3 protein sequence reads: CASSLMTPNTEAFF. The DNA reads as follows: TGTGCCAGCAGTCTGATGACCCCGAACACTGAAGCTTTCTTT.